The rows below give T cell receptor beta chains drawn from one sample of a study of shared clonotypes between healthy human individuals. Generated by immunoSEQ multiplex PCR, the TCRdb table keeps only in-frame clones and is missing some. This sample carries over a million clones, approximately 80% of them seen once, and the ten largest clones take approximately 0.5%. The sequencing sample was made of memory CD4+ T cells from PBMCs. The source of these receptors is a man aged 18 to 30 in good health. Some clones in this sample may be carry-over from other donors' samples. CDR3s include the opening cysteine and the closing phenylalanine or tryptophan. The D gene is left open where the match is weak. Some rows have no size entry. The others give once, few or many, or a class for an expanded clone.

d_gene: .; v_gene: TRBV7-9; j_gene: TRBJ2-1; abundance: .; CDR3nt: TGTGCCAGCAGCGGGGGACGGTACAATGAGCAGTTCTTC; CDR3aa: CASSGGRYNEQFF
d_gene: TRBD1; v_gene: TRBV11-2; j_gene: TRBJ1-2; abundance: .; CDR3nt: TGTGCCAGCAGCTCGCTGGGACAGGGGAAGCGTGGCTACACCTTC; CDR3aa: CASSSLGQGKRGYTF
d_gene: .; v_gene: TRBV5-1; j_gene: TRBJ1-4; abundance: .; CDR3nt: TGCGCCAGCAGCTTGGGGTTCACAAATAATGAAAAACTGTTTTTT; CDR3aa: CASSLGFTNNEKLFF
d_gene: .; v_gene: TRBV5-1; j_gene: TRBJ2-1; abundance: .; CDR3nt: TGCGCCAGCAGCCTCCCGGGCGGCCTTTACAATGAGCAGTTCTTC; CDR3aa: CASSLPGGLYNEQFF
d_gene: TRBD2; v_gene: TRBV11-2; j_gene: TRBJ2-1; abundance: .; CDR3nt: TGTGCCAGCAGCCCGGGACTAGCGGAGGGGGGGCAGTTCTTC; CDR3aa: CASSPGLAEGGQFF
d_gene: TRBD2; v_gene: TRBV7-2; j_gene: TRBJ2-7; abundance: .; CDR3nt: TGTGCCAGCAGCTTAGTGGCTAGCGGGGGTTCCTACGAGCAGTACTTC; CDR3aa: CASSLVASGGSYEQYF
d_gene: TRBD2; v_gene: TRBV7-3; j_gene: TRBJ2-2; abundance: .; CDR3nt: TGTGCCAGCAGCAGGACTAGCGGGAACACCGGGGAGCTGTTTTTT; CDR3aa: CASSRTSGNTGELFF
d_gene: .; v_gene: TRBV2; j_gene: TRBJ2-7; abundance: .; CDR3nt: TGTGCCAGCAGGCCCTACTCCTACGAGCAGTACTTC; CDR3aa: CASRPYSYEQYF
d_gene: .; v_gene: TRBV23-1; j_gene: TRBJ2-1; abundance: few; CDR3nt: TGCGCCAGCAGTCAACTGGGACAGGGCGCGCCTAGCGGGACGTCCTACAATGAGCAGTTCTTC; CDR3aa: CASSQLGQGAPSGTSYNEQFF
d_gene: TRBD2; v_gene: TRBV10-1; j_gene: TRBJ2-3; abundance: .; CDR3nt: TGCGCCAGCAGTGACCTACTAGCGGGAGGCCCCACTAGCACAGATACGCAGTATTTT; CDR3aa: CASSDLLAGGPTSTDTQYF
d_gene: .; v_gene: TRBV5-1; j_gene: TRBJ1-4; abundance: .; CDR3nt: TGCGCCGGAGGCCCAGAAGTAGCAACTAATGAAAAACTGTTTTTT; CDR3aa: CAGGPEVATNEKLFF
d_gene: TRBD2; v_gene: TRBV5-4; j_gene: TRBJ2-7; abundance: once; CDR3nt: TGTGCCAGCAGCTTGGGCGGGACTAGCGGTTTTTTCCAGTACTTC; CDR3aa: CASSLGGTSGFFQYF
d_gene: .; v_gene: TRBV27; j_gene: TRBJ2-1; abundance: .; CDR3nt: TGTGCCAGCAGTTTACTGGGGTACAATGAGCAGTTCTTC; CDR3aa: CASSLLGYNEQFF
d_gene: TRBD1; v_gene: TRBV7-9; j_gene: TRBJ1-2; abundance: .; CDR3nt: TGTGCCAGCAGCTCTGGGGACAGACCTTTCTATGGCTACACCTTC; CDR3aa: CASSSGDRPFYGYTF
d_gene: TRBD1; v_gene: TRBV10-3; j_gene: TRBJ2-3; abundance: .; CDR3nt: TGTGCCATCGCGGACAGGGGCGAAAGCACAGATACGCAGTATTTT; CDR3aa: CAIADRGESTDTQYF
d_gene: .; v_gene: TRBV7-3; j_gene: TRBJ2-3; abundance: .; CDR3nt: TGTGCCAGCAGCGCCGTGGGCCCCCCGGCAGATACGCAGTATTTT; CDR3aa: CASSAVGPPADTQYF
d_gene: TRBD2; v_gene: TRBV28; j_gene: TRBJ2-5; abundance: .; CDR3nt: TGTGCCAGCAGTTCATCGGGAGGGCCTGAGACCCAGTACTTC; CDR3aa: CASSSSGGPETQYF
d_gene: .; v_gene: TRBV7-9; j_gene: TRBJ1-3; abundance: many; CDR3nt: TGTGCCAGCCGGAACTTCGGGGAAGGGAGCACCATATATTTT; CDR3aa: CASRNFGEGSTIYF
d_gene: .; v_gene: TRBV2; j_gene: TRBJ2-1; abundance: .; CDR3nt: TGTGCCAGCAGGGGGACTGTACTCAATGAGCAGTTCTTC; CDR3aa: CASRGTVLNEQFF
d_gene: .; v_gene: TRBV10-3; j_gene: TRBJ1-2; abundance: once; CDR3nt: TGTGCCATCTACCAGACTACATATGGCTACACCTTC; CDR3aa: CAIYQTTYGYTF
d_gene: .; v_gene: TRBV2; j_gene: TRBJ2-2; abundance: .; CDR3nt: TGTGCCAGCAGGAGGGAAAACGGGGAGCTGTTTTTT; CDR3aa: CASRRENGELFF
d_gene: .; v_gene: TRBV4-1; j_gene: TRBJ1-1; abundance: once; CDR3nt: TGCGCCAGCAGCCAAGAGCCTATGATGAACACTGAAGCTTTCTTT; CDR3aa: CASSQEPMMNTEAFF
d_gene: TRBD1; v_gene: TRBV5-6; j_gene: TRBJ1-4; abundance: .; CDR3nt: TGTGCCAGCAGCTCGCCGGGACAGGGACATGAAAAACTGTTTTTT; CDR3aa: CASSSPGQGHEKLFF